The table lists the clone carrying this T cell receptor beta chain with a few counts. Its specificity is not known. Clinical Activity Scores of at least 3, NOSPECS grades of at least 4 and durations under 3 months characterized ophthalmopathy patients. TCR beta CDR3 regions were amplified from RNA transcripts. In the first-round RT-PCR of the TCR CDR3, the HTBI primer set was used. TCRdb analysed the multiplex PCR reads with MiXCR anew, one entry per CDR3 protein. Counted here are around 610,000 distinct CDR3 sequences, about 14% occurring once; the ten biggest clones make up around 4.5%. The germline V and J ends were trimmed by 2 bases and 7 bases, with 11 bases remaining between them. This CDR3 has 13 amino acids. Germline lookup yields CDR1 MGHRA and CDR2 YSYEKL. The source of the sample is a study of T cells in Graves' hyperthyroidism and ophthalmopathy. Study observations and caveats: Ophthalmopathy was separated from stable hyperthyroidism by a 13 V-J model.

The chain links TRBV4-1 to TRBJ2-5; D possibly corresponds to TRBD1 (5 bases). This receptor was obtained from a woman in her 40s with Graves' ophthalmopathy. Sequenced material: blood. The CDR3 nucleotides are TGCGCCAGCAGCCAATCCAGGGAATTGACCCAGTACTTC. This sequence encodes CASSQSRELTQYF.